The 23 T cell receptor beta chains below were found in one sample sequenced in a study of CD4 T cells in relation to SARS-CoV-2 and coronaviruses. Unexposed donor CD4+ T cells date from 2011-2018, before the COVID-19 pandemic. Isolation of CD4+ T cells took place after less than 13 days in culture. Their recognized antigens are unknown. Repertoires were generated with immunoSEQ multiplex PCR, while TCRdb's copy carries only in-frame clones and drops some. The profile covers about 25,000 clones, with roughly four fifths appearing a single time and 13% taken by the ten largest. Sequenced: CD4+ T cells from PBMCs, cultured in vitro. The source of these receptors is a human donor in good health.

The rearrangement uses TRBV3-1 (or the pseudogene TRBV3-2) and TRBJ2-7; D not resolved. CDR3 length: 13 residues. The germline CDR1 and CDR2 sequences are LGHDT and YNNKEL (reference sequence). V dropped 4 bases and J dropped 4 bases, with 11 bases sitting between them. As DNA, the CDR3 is TGTGCCAGCAGCCTTTTTGTGGGTTACGAGCAGTACTTC. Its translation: CASSLFVGYEQYF.

The DNA for the CDR3 is TGTGCCAGCAGTGGAGCCGCCCAAGTGGAGACCCAGTACTTC. It is translated as CASSGAAQVETQYF. The rearrangement uses TRBV2 and TRBJ2-5; D is unresolved. The CDR3 loop spans 14 amino acids. Per the germline V gene, CDR1 is SNHLY and CDR2 is FYNNEI. The V and J ends lost 4 bases and 5 bases respectively, with 14 bases between them.

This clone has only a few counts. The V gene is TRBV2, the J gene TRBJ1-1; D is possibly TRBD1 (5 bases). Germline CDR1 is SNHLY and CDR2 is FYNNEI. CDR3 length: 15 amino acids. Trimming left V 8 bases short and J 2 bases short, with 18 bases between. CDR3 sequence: CASRPPGPPNTEAFF. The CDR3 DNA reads TGTGCCAGCCGACCCCCGGGGCCGCCAAACACTGAAGCTTTCTTT.

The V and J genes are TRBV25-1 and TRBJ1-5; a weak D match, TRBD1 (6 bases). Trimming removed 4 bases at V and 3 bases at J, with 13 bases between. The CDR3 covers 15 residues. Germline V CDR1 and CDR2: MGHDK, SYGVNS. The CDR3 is CASSGTDGYNQPQHF. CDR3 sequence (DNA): TGTGCCAGCAGTGGGACAGACGGATACAATCAGCCCCAGCATTTT.

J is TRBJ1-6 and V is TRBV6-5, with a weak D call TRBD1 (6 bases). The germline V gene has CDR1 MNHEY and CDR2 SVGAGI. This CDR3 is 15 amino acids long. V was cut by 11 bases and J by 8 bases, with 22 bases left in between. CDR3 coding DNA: TGTGCCTCCTCGGGGGGCCTACCGGGGGATTCACCCCTCCACTTT. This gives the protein CASSGGLPGDSPLHF.

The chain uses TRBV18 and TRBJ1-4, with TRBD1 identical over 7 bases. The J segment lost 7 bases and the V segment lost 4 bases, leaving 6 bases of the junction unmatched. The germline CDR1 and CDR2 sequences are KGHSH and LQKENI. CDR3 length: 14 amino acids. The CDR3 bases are TGTGCCAGCTCACGCAGGGGGGCAGGTGAAAAACTGTTTTTT. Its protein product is CASSRRGAGEKLFF.

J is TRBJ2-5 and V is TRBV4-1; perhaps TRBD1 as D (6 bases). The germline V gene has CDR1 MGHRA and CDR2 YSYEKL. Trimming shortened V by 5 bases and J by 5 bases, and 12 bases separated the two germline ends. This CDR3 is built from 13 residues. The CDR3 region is CASSARDTETQYF. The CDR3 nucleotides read TGCGCCAGCAGCGCCCGGGACACCGAGACCCAGTACTTC.

CDR3 in amino acids: CAWAAGEHNEQFF. In DNA, the CDR3 is TGTGCCTGGGCGGCGGGAGAACACAATGAGCAGTTCTTC. The rearrangement links TRBV30 to TRBJ2-1, with 7 nucleotides matching TRBD2. CDR3 length equals 13 residues. V shed 5 bases and J 5 bases; nucleotides not matched to a gene: 6. Germline CDR1 and CDR2: GTSNPN and SVGIG (reference sequence).

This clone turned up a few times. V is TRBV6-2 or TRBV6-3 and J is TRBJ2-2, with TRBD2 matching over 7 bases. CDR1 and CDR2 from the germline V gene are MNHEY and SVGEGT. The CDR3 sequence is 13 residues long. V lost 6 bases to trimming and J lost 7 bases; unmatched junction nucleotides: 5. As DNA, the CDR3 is TGTGCCAGCAGCGATCGGGGGGTCGGGGAGCTGTTTTTT. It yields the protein CASSDRGVGELFF.

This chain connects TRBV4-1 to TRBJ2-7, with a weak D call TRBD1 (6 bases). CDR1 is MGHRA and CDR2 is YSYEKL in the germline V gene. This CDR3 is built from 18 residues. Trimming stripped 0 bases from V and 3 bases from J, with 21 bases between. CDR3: CASSQEAGAQGYYYEQYF. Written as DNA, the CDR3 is TGCGCCAGCAGCCAAGAGGCAGGGGCGCAAGGCTACTACTACGAGCAGTACTTC.

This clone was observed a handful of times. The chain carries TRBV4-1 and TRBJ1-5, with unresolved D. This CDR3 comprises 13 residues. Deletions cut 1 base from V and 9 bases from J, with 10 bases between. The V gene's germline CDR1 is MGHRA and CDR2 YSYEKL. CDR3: CASSQVLDGPQHF. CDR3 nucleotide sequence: TGCGCCAGCAGCCAAGTTCTAGACGGGCCCCAGCATTTT.

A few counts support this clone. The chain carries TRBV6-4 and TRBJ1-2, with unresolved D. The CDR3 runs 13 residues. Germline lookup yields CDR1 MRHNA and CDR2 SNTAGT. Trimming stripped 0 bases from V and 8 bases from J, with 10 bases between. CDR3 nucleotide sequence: TGTGCCAGCAGTGACTCTAGCGGCAGGGGCTACACCTTC. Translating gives CASSDSSGRGYTF.

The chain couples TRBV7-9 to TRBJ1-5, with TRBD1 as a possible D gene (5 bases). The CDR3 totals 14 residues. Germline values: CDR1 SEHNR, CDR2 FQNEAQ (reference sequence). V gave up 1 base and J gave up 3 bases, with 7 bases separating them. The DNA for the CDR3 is TGTGCCAGCAGCTTAGGAGGGGTCAATCAGCCCCAGCATTTT. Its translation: CASSLGGVNQPQHF.

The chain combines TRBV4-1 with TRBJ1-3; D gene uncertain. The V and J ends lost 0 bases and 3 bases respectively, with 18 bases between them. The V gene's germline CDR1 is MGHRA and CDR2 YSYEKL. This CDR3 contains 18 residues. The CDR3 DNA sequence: TGCGCCAGCAGCCAAGACAACCTGCGCGCCGTTGGTGGAAACACCATATATTTT. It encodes CASSQDNLRAVGGNTIYF.

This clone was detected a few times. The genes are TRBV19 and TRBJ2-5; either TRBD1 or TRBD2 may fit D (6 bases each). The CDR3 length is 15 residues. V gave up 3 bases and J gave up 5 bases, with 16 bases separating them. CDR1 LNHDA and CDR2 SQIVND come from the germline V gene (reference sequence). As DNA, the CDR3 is TGTGCCAGTAGTATTACGGGGGCTACTTGGGAGACCCAGTACTTC. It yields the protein CASSITGATWETQYF.

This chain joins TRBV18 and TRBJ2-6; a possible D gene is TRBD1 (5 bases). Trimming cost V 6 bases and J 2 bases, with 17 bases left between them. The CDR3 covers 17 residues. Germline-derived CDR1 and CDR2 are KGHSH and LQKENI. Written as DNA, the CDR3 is TGTGCCAGCTCCGCTACAGGCCTTCCCGCTGGGGCCAACGTCCTGACTTTC. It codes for CASSATGLPAGANVLTF.

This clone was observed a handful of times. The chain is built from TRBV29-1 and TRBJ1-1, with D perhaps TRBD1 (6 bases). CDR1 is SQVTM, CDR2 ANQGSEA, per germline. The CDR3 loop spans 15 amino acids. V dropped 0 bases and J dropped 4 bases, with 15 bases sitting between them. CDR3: CSVEETPGAGTEAFF. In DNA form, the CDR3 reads TGCAGCGTTGAAGAGACCCCAGGGGCGGGCACTGAAGCTTTCTTT.

In nucleotides, the CDR3 is TGTGCCAGCAGTTACTCGATGACGGGAGGTAACACCGGGGAGCTGTTTTTT. It yields the protein CASSYSMTGGNTGELFF. The V gene is TRBV6-2 or TRBV6-3, the J gene TRBJ2-2; 7 nucleotides line up with TRBD2. This CDR3 comprises 17 residues. Germline CDR1 is MNHEY and CDR2 is SVGEGT. V lost 0 bases, J lost 2 bases, and 6 bases stayed unmatched.

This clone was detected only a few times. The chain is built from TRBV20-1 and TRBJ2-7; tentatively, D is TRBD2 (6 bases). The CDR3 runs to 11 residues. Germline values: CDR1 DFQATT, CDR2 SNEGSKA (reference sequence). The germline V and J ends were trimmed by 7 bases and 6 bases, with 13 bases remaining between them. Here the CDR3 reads CSGALASEQYF. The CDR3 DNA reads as TGCAGTGGCGCCCTAGCGTCCGAGCAGTACTTC.

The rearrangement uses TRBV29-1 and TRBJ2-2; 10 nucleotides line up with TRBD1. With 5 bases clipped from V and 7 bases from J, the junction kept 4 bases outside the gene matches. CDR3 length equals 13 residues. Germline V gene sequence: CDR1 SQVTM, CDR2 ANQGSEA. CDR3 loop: CSVIRTGGGELFF. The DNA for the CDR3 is TGCAGCGTTATCAGGACAGGGGGCGGGGAGCTGTTTTTT.

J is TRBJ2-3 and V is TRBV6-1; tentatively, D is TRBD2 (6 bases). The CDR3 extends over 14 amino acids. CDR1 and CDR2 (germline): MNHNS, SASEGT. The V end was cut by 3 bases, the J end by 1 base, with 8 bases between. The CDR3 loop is CASSDRLGTDTQYF. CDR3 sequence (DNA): TGTGCCAGCAGTGACAGACTAGGCACAGATACGCAGTATTTT.

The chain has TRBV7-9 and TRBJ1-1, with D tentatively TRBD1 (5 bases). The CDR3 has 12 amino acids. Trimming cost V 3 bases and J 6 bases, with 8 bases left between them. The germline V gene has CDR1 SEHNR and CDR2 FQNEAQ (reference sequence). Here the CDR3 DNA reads TGTGCCAGCAGCTTTCAGGGCTCTGAAGCTTTCTTT. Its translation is CASSFQGSEAFF.

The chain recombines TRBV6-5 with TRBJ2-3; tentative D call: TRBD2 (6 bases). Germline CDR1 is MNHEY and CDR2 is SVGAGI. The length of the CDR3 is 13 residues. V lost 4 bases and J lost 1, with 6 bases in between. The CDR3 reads CASSSGGTDTQYF. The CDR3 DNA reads TGTGCCAGCAGTTCGGGGGGCACAGATACGCAGTATTTT.